This TCR beta chain originates from a study of stem cell transplantation in POMP-related autoinflammatory disease. Background on the study: The study hypothesized thymoproteasome defects skew the TRB repertoire via impaired CD8+ selection.

Germline loops: CDR1 SGHNT, CDR2 YYREEE (reference sequence). This CDR3 contains 14 residues. V trimming: 2 bases; J trimming: 7 bases; junction bases outside the gene matches: 4. Some clones are missing from TCRdb's copy, which holds only in-frame ones; the method was immunoSEQ multiplex PCR. The table has roughly 32,000 clones, 70% to 90% seen once. Specimen: CD4+ T cells from PBMCs, collected before stem cell transplantation. The V call is TRBV5-4, the J call TRBJ1-3, with 9 bases fitting TRBD1. The clonotype comes from a human donor with POMP-related autoinflammation and immune dysregulation (PRAID). Written as DNA, the CDR3 is TGTGCCAGCAGCTTCGGGACAGGGTTCAACACCATATATTTT. Translation: CASSFGTGFNTIYF.